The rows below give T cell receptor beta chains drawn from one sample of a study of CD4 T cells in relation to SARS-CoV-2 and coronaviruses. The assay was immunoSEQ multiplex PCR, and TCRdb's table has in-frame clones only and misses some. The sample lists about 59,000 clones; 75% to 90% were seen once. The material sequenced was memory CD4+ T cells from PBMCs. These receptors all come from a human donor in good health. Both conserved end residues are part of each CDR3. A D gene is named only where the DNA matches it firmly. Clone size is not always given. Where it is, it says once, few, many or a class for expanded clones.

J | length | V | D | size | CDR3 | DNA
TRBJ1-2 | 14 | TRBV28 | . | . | CASSSKGGFYGYTF | TGTGCCAGCAGTTCCAAGGGCGGATTCTATGGCTACACCTTC
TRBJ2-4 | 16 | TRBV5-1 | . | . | CASSLYGPPNKNIQYF | TGCGCCAGCAGCTTGTACGGTCCCCCCAACAAAAACATTCAGTACTTC
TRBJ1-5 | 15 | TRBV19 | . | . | CASSDVRQLNQPQHF | TGTGCCAGTAGTGACGTCCGACAGCTAAATCAGCCCCAGCATTTT
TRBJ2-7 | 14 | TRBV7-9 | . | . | CASSLVNLGGEQYF | TGTGCCAGCAGCTTAGTAAATTTAGGGGGCGAGCAGTACTTC
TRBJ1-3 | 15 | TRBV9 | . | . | CASSTPTGTGNTIYF | TGTGCCAGCAGCACTCCAACAGGGACCGGAAACACCATATATTTT
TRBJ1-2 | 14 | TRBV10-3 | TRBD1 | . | CAISDNRGIYGYTF | TGTGCCATCAGTGATAACAGGGGTATCTATGGCTACACCTTC
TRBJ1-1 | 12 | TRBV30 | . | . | CAWSREYTEAFF | TGTGCCTGGAGCAGAGAATACACTGAAGCTTTCTTT
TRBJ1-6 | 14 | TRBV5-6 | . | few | CASSLSAYNSPLHF | TGTGCCAGCAGCTTGTCGGCTTATAATTCACCCCTCCACTTT
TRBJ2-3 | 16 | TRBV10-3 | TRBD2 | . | CATSLGGSEGTDTQYF | TGTGCCACGAGCCTCGGCGGGAGTGAGGGCACAGATACGCAGTATTTT
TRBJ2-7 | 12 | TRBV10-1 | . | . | CASSEDLYEQYF | TGCGCCAGCAGTGAGGACCTGTACGAGCAGTACTTC
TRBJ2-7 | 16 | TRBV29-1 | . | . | CSVEVFASASSYEQYF | TGCAGCGTTGAAGTATTCGCTAGCGCGAGCTCCTACGAGCAGTACTTC
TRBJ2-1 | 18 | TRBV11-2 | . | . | CASSLRPGDWGAPNEQFF | TGTGCCAGCAGCTTAAGACCAGGGGACTGGGGTGCGCCCAATGAGCAGTTCTTC
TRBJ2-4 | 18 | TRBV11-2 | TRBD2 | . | CASSQLSVSGSRANIQYF | TGTGCCAGCAGCCAATTGAGTGTTAGCGGGAGTCGGGCAAACATTCAGTACTTC
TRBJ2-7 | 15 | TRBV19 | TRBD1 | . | CASSYPGQGGYEQYF | TGTGCCAGTTCGTATCCGGGACAGGGGGGATACGAGCAGTACTTC
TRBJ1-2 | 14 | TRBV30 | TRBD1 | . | CAWARDRAGAGYTF | TGTGCCTGGGCCCGGGACAGGGCCGGTGCTGGCTACACCTTC
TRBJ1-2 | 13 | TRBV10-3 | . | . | CAISEGTNYGYTF | TGTGCCATCAGTGAAGGTACCAACTATGGCTACACCTTC
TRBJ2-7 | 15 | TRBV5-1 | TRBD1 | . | CASSLEGQGDHEQYF | TGCGCCAGCAGCTTGGAGGGACAGGGGGACCACGAGCAGTACTTC
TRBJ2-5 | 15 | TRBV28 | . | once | CASSPGGTLQVTQYF | TGTGCCAGCAGCCCAGGGGGGACTCTTCAGGTGACCCAGTACTTC
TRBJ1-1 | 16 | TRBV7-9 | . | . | CASSPILQQGGTEAFF | TGTGCCAGCAGCCCTATACTCCAACAGGGCGGCACTGAAGCTTTCTTT
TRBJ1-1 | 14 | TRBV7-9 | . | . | CASSLGVSGTEAFF | TGTGCCAGCAGCTTAGGAGTGTCAGGAACTGAAGCTTTCTTT
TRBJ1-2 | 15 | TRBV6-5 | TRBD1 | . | CASREQTGEVYGYTF | TGTGCCAGCAGGGAGCAAACAGGGGAAGTCTATGGCTACACCTTC
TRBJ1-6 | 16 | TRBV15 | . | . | CATSRDGEGAYSPLHF | TGTGCCACCAGCAGAGATGGAGAGGGAGCGTATTCACCCCTCCACTTT
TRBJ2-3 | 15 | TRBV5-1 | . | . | CASSLWSGSADTQYF | TGCGCCAGCAGCTTGTGGTCGGGATCGGCAGATACGCAGTATTTT
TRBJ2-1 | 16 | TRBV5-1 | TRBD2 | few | CASSLPGLAGVREQFF | TGCGCCAGCAGCTTACCGGGACTAGCGGGAGTTCGTGAGCAGTTCTTC
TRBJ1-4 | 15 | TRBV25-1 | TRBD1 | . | CASSEYQGAGEKLFF | TGTGCCAGCAGTGAATATCAGGGGGCGGGAGAAAAACTGTTTTTT
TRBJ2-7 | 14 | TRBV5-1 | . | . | CASSLAGWPYEQYF | TGCGCCAGCAGCTTGGCAGGGTGGCCCTACGAGCAGTACTTC
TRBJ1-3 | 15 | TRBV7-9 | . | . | CASSPSGISGNTIYF | TGTGCCAGCAGCCCCAGTGGGATCTCTGGAAACACCATATATTTT
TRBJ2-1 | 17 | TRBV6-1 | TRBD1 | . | CASSERDRGSSYNEQFF | TGTGCCAGCAGTGAACGGGACAGGGGTAGTTCCTACAATGAGCAGTTCTTC
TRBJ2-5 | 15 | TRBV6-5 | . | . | CASSAMQGRGETQYF | TGTGCCAGCAGCGCTATGCAGGGTAGGGGGGAGACCCAGTACTTC
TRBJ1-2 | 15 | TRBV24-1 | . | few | CATSDSSGPHYGYTF | TGTGCCACCAGTGATTCATCGGGACCTCACTATGGCTACACCTTC
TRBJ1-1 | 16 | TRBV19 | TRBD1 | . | CASSAGTGGGGTEAFF | TGTGCCAGTAGTGCCGGGACAGGGGGCGGGGGCACTGAAGCTTTCTTT
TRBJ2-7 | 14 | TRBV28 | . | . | CASMGTIEPYEQYF | TGTGCCAGCATGGGAACAATCGAGCCCTACGAGCAGTACTTC
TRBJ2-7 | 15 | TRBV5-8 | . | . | CASSKHRVSEYEQYF | TGTGCCAGCAGCAAACACAGGGTTTCTGAATACGAGCAGTACTTC
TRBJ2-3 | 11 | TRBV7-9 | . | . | CASSGADTQYF | TGTGCCAGCAGCGGGGCAGATACGCAGTATTTT
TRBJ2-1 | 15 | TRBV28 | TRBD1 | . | CASSRRDRASNEQFF | TGTGCCAGCAGCCGCCGGGACAGGGCCTCCAATGAGCAGTTCTTC
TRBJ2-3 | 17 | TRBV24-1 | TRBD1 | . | CATSDYTGTDRTDTQYF | TGTGCCACCAGTGATTACACCGGGACAGACCGCACAGATACGCAGTATTTT
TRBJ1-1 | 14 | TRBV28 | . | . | CASSSITKNTEAFF | TGTGCCAGCAGTTCGATCACAAAGAACACTGAAGCTTTCTTT
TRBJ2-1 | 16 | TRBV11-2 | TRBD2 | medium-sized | CASSLVSSGSIYEQFF | TGTGCCAGCAGCTTAGTCTCTAGCGGGAGTATCTATGAGCAGTTCTTC
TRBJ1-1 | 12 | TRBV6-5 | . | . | CASSPRNPEAFF | TGTGCCAGCAGTCCTCGGAACCCTGAAGCTTTCTTT
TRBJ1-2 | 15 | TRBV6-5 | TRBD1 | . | CASSYMDRESSGYTF | TGTGCCAGCAGTTACATGGACAGGGAGTCGAGCGGCTACACCTTC
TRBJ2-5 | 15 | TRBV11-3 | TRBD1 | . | CASSLGQGPQETQYF | TGTGCCAGCAGCTTAGGACAGGGGCCTCAAGAGACCCAGTACTTC
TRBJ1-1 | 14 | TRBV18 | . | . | CASSPKGMNTEAFF | TGTGCCAGCTCACCAAAGGGGATGAACACTGAAGCTTTCTTT
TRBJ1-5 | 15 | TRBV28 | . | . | CASTTGSTGNQPQHF | TGTGCCAGCACCACGGGGTCCACAGGAAATCAGCCCCAGCATTTT
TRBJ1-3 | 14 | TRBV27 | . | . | CASSGGGSGNTIYF | TGTGCCAGCAGTGGTGGGGGGTCTGGAAACACCATATATTTT
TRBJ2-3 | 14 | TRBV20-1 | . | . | CSASKSGSTDTQYF | TGCAGTGCTAGTAAGAGCGGATCCACAGATACGCAGTATTTT
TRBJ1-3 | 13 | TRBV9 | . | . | CASSRQKQNTIYF | TGTGCCAGCAGTAGGCAGAAGCAAAACACCATATATTTT
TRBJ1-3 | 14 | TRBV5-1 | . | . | CASSSANSGNTIYF | TGCGCCAGCAGCTCGGCCAACTCTGGAAACACCATATATTTT
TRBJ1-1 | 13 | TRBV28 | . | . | CASSFSRSTEAFF | TGTGCCAGCAGTTTTAGCCGGTCCACTGAAGCTTTCTTT
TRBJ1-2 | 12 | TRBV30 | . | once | CAWSGGGYGYTF | TGTGCCTGGAGTGGGGGCGGGTATGGCTACACCTTC
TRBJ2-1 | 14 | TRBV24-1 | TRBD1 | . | CATSDLTGGNEQFF | TGTGCCACCAGTGACCTGACAGGGGGCAATGAGCAGTTCTTC
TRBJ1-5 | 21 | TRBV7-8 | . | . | CASSLAGTGTIRTLINQPQHF | TGTGCCAGCAGCTTAGCAGGAACAGGGACGATTCGAACGTTAATCAATCAGCCCCAGCATTTT
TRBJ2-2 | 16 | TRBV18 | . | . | CASSSRASPSTGELFF | TGTGCCAGCTCCTCACGGGCGAGTCCGAGCACCGGGGAGCTGTTTTTT
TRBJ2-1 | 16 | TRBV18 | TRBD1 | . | CASSLGQASSYNEQFF | TGTGCCAGCTCACTCGGACAGGCGTCCTCCTACAATGAGCAGTTCTTC
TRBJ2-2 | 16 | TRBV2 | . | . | CASILEGGIGTGELFF | TGTGCCAGCATCCTCGAGGGGGGAATAGGCACCGGGGAGCTGTTTTTT
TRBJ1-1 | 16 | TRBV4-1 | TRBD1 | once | CASSLPGGRGNTEAFF | TGCGCCAGCAGCCTCCCAGGGGGTCGAGGGAACACTGAAGCTTTCTTT
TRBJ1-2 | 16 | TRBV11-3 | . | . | CASSRGVGRNNYGYTF | TGTGCCAGCAGCCGGGGGGTTGGCAGGAATAACTATGGCTACACCTTC